This TCR beta chain is from a study of T cells in Graves' hyperthyroidism and ophthalmopathy. Amplified regions were TCR beta CDR3 sequences from RNA transcripts. HTBI primers were the set used in a first-round RT-PCR of the TCR CDR3. TCRdb reanalysed the multiplex PCR reads using MiXCR and keeps one entry per CDR3 protein. Among under 600,000 distinct CDR3 sequences listed, approximately 15% were seen once. Germline CDR1 and CDR2: SNHLY and FYNNEI. Trimming pared 8 bases from V and 6 bases from J, leaving 13 bases between. This CDR3 region has 13 residues. The sequence was collected from a woman aged 40 to 55 with Graves' ophthalmopathy. The chain is built from TRBV2 and TRBJ2-2; D may be TRBD1 (5 bases). Source material: blood. This CDR3 is CASHRGDAGELFF. In DNA, the CDR3 is TGTGCCAGCCATAGGGGCGACGCCGGGGAGCTGTTTTTT.